This T cell receptor (beta chain) was recorded in a study of blood T cell repertoires in COVID-19. The CDR3 has 15 amino acids. The V gene lost 2 bases and the J gene lost 0 bases, with 11 bases spanning the gap. The germline V gene encodes CDR1 SGHRS and CDR2 YFSETQ. Authors' data handling: Reference gene primers were amplified, and this amplification served to estimate nucleated cell counts. Repertoires were generated with immunoSEQ multiplex PCR, while TCRdb's copy carries only in-frame clones and drops some. That table furnishes V, J and clone size, whereas the DNA furnished D and trimming. The sample comprises more than 200,000 clones, more than 65% of which are singletons, and approximately 8% rests with the top ten.

The sequenced material came from peripheral blood. The source is a woman of 80 years or more with acute or convalescent COVID-19. V and J are TRBV5-1 and TRBJ2-5, with no clear D. The CDR3 DNA follows: TGCGCCAGCAGCTTAGTCGCGGCAAACCAAGAGACCCAGTACTTC. Protein product: CASSLVAANQETQYF.